The entry below gives a single T cell receptor (beta chain) sequence along with its context. Its antigen is not identified. This entry belongs to a study of CD4 T cells in relation to SARS-CoV-2 and coronaviruses. Trimming stripped 4 bases from V and 0 bases from J, with 13 bases between. This CDR3 is 16 amino acids long. Germline V gives CDR1 SNHLY, CDR2 FYNNEI. Only in-frame clones appear in the TCRdb table, and some are missing; sequencing was by immunoSEQ multiplex PCR. The table records approximately 70,000 clones, approximately 95% of them present only once. Unexposed donor CD4+ T cells date from about 2011-2019, before the COVID-19 pandemic. Regarding the study as a whole: Roughly 65% of donors had memory CD4+ clonotypes crossrecognizing SARS-CoV-2 and common cold coronavirus spike. Memory recall responses, not primary responses primed in culture, are what the assay detects.

This clonotype originated in a human donor in good health. The specimen was naive CD4+ T cells from PBMCs. Sample subset: naive CD4+ T cells isolated by negative enrichment. The rearrangement links TRBV2 to TRBJ1-5, with D tentatively TRBD1 (5 bases). CDR3 protein: CASSGGQDYSNQPQHF. The CDR3 DNA follows: TGTGCCAGCAGTGGCGGACAAGATTATAGCAATCAGCCCCAGCATTTT.